This T cell receptor beta chain was obtained from a study of shared clonotypes between healthy human individuals. A remark on this clone: The antigen remains undetermined.

Some clones are missing from TCRdb's copy, which holds only in-frame ones; the method was immunoSEQ multiplex PCR. This table holds roughly 2.6 million clones, around 90% found once. Study outcomes and limitations: Estimated richness was generally greater in naive than memory subsets.

The CDR3 extends over 15 amino acids. Germline CDR1 is SGHNT and CDR2 is YYREEE (reference sequence). Trimming removed 3 bases from V and 4 bases from J; junction bases left unmatched: 4. The chain carries TRBV5-4 and TRBJ1-6; 7 nucleotides line up with TRBD1. The material sequenced was naive CD4+ T cells sorted from blood. Subset: CD45RA+ positively selected. The receptor's source is a man aged 18 to 30 in good health. The CDR3: CASSSSQGYNSPLHF. The DNA of the CDR3 is TGTGCCAGCAGCTCGTCACAGGGGTATAATTCACCCCTCCACTTT.